This T cell receptor (beta chain) derives from a study of cytomegalovirus exposure and HLA in healthy donors. PCR was performed using 60 Vbeta and 13 Jbeta primers. Per the study methods: Later, roughly 86 million unique TCR beta chains were counted in an analysis, and approximately 10 million of them were shared. TCRdb keeps only in-frame clones here, not all; method: immunoSEQ multiplex PCR. The V and J calls and clone size are taken from that table; D and trimming were inferred from the DNA. Here the sample spans about 150,000 clones, around three quarters being singletons. With 5 bases clipped from V and 4 bases from J, the junction kept 9 bases outside the gene matches. This CDR3 is built from 16 residues. Germline-derived CDR1 and CDR2 are SGHTA and FQGNSA. Whole-study results and caveats: Follow-up analysis later connected one missense variant in DCLRE1C with trimming of TCR beta V- and J-genes. Among TCR beta chains, those listed as cytomegalovirus-associated numbered more than 150. In a later analysis, across HLA loci, associated TCR counts were highest for DRB1, lowest for HLA-C.

This clone was recorded a few times. Its antigen is currently unknown. This clonotype was sampled from a man aged 40-49 years in good health and CMV-seropositive. The rearrangement links TRBV7-2 to TRBJ2-7; 12 nucleotides line up with TRBD2. Source material: PBMCs. The CDR3 DNA reads as TGTGCCAGCAGCCTACGGACTAGCGGGGCGCGATACGAGCAGTACTTC. Its translation is CASSLRTSGARYEQYF. The full variable domain, rest sourced from reference TRBV7-2 and TRBJ2-7, is GAGVSQSPSNKVTEKGKDVELRCDPISGHTALYWYRQSLGQGLEFLIYFQGNSAPDKSGLPSDRFSAERTGGSVSTLTIQRTQQEDSAVYLCASSLRTSGARYEQYFGPGTRLTVT.